A single sample is the source of the 18 T cell receptor beta chains below, sequenced in a study of beta chain features in type 1 diabetes. The investigators reverse transcribed all of the isolated RNA, so they sequenced expressed TCRB transcripts. TCRdb keeps only in-frame clones here, not all; method: immunoSEQ multiplex PCR. The data contain 20,000 to 25,000 clones, roughly 69% of them singletons. The sample comprised Tregs from blood. These receptors were obtained from a woman aged 40 to 50 in good health.

V gene TRBV9 combines with J gene TRBJ1-3; tentative D call: TRBD1 (6 bases). V lost 0 bases and J 4 bases, leaving 20 bases between the germline ends. CDR3 length equals 18 residues. In germline, CDR1 is SGDLS, CDR2 YYNGEE. The CDR3 spells CASSVGGLRGALGNTIYF. In nucleotides, the CDR3 is TGTGCCAGCAGCGTAGGGGGGCTCCGGGGGGCGCTGGGAAACACCATATATTTT.

The gene calls are TRBV2 and TRBJ2-2; 7 bases are a match to TRBD1. Per the germline V gene, CDR1 is SNHLY and CDR2 is FYNNEI. J gave up 1 base and V 5 bases, and 7 bases lay outside the gene matches. There are 16 residues in the CDR3. The CDR3 DNA reads as TGTGCCAGCAGTCGCCAGGGGGATCGGAACACCGGGGAGCTGTTTTTT. As protein: CASSRQGDRNTGELFF.

V usage is TRBV29-1 and J usage is TRBJ1-2; a weak D match, TRBD1 (5 bases). Germline V lookup: CDR1 SQVTM, CDR2 ANQGSEA. Trimming cost V 7 bases and J 0 bases, with 9 bases left between them. The CDR3 runs 12 residues. The CDR3 protein is CSEWTSNYGYTF. CDR3 bases: TGCAGCGAATGGACATCTAACTATGGCTACACCTTC.

The V gene is TRBV2, the J gene TRBJ2-1; 15 bases are a match to TRBD2. Germline lookup yields CDR1 SNHLY and CDR2 FYNNEI. The V gene end was trimmed by 6 bases and the J gene end by 8 bases; junction bases not matched to a gene: 5. CDR3 size: 15 residues. Here the CDR3 reads CASRGGLAGGYEQFF. In nucleotides, the CDR3 is TGTGCCAGCAGGGGGGGACTAGCGGGGGGCTATGAGCAGTTCTTC.

The genes are TRBV6-1 and TRBJ2-3; TRBD1 might be the D (5 bases). Per the germline V gene, CDR1 is MNHNS and CDR2 is SASEGT. Trimming left V 1 base short and J 2 bases short, with 10 bases between. The CDR3 has 15 residues. CDR3 residues: CASSEGAGFTDTQYF. As DNA, the CDR3 is TGTGCCAGCAGTGAAGGGGCAGGGTTCACAGATACGCAGTATTTT.

This clone was seen a single time. The CDR3 spells CASSQSFRGSYEQYF. CDR3 nucleotides: TGCGCCAGCAGTCAATCATTCAGGGGGTCCTACGAGCAGTACTTC. J is TRBJ2-7 and V is TRBV23-1, with TRBD1 matching 7 bases. TRBV23-1 is filed as an ORF, its function uncertain. V shed 0 bases and J 1 base; nucleotides not matched to a gene: 3. The CDR3 totals 15 residues.

This chain uses TRBV6-5 with TRBJ2-7, with TRBD1 matching over 8 bases. J was trimmed by 3 bases and V by 5 bases; bases with no gene match: 9. The CDR3 is 15 residues long. The germline V gene has CDR1 MNHEY and CDR2 SVGAGI. The chain's CDR3 is CASSRDRPGSYEQYF. The CDR3 coding sequence is TGTGCCAGCAGTAGGGACAGGCCCGGAAGCTACGAGCAGTACTTC.

J is TRBJ2-6 and V is TRBV5-1; 9 positions match TRBD2. The CDR3 loop spans 17 amino acids. Looked up from germline, CDR1 is SGHRS and CDR2 is YFSETQ. V lost 2 bases to trimming and J lost 0 bases; unmatched junction nucleotides: 3. The CDR3 loop reads CASSFGGGASGANVLTF. CDR3 nucleotide sequence: TGCGCCAGCAGCTTCGGCGGGGGGGCCTCTGGGGCCAACGTCCTGACTTTC.

The J gene is TRBJ2-2, the V gene TRBV7-6; D unclear. V was trimmed by 1 base and J by 6 bases, leaving 6 bases between them. The CDR3 loop spans 13 amino acids. The germline CDR1 and CDR2 sequences are SGHVS and FNYEAQ. In DNA form, the CDR3 reads TGTGCCAGCAGCTTAGAACTCGCCGGGGAGCTGTTTTTT. Protein sequence: CASSLELAGELFF.

The V call is TRBV18, the J call TRBJ2-7; TRBD1 matches 7 bases. This CDR3 is built from 13 residues. Germline CDR1 and CDR2: KGHSH and LQKENI. Germline trimming cut 5 bases from V and 5 bases from J; bases unmatched to any gene: 6. The CDR3 DNA reads TGTGCCAGCTCATCTCGGACAGGAGACGAGCAGTACTTC. Protein: CASSSRTGDEQYF.

CDR3 amino acids: CASSVAGAAKNIQYF. The CDR3 DNA reads as TGCGCCAGCAGTGTCGCGGGGGCAGCCAAAAACATTCAGTACTTC. This chain connects TRBV10-2 to TRBJ2-4; weak D call: TRBD2 (7 bases). Trimming pared 4 bases from V and 0 bases from J, leaving 10 bases between. This CDR3 has 15 amino acids. Germline V gives CDR1 WSHSY, CDR2 SAAADI.

The V call is TRBV23-1, the J call TRBJ2-7; 7 bases map to TRBD1. TRBV23-1 is assigned to the ORF class and has an uncertain function. This CDR3 is 14 amino acids long. V lost 8 bases, J lost 5 bases, and 12 bases stayed unmatched. DNA of the CDR3: TGCGCCAGCGGCACGACAGGGCTCATGAACGAGCAGTACTTC. Protein: CASGTTGLMNEQYF.

The V gene is TRBV29-1, the J gene TRBJ1-1, with no clear D. The germline V gene has CDR1 SQVTM and CDR2 ANQGSEA. With 1 base removed from V and 0 bases from J, the gap between germline ends came to 6 bases. The CDR3 length is 13 residues. CDR3 sequence: CSVEGGMNTEAFF. The CDR3 DNA reads as TGCAGCGTTGAAGGAGGAATGAACACTGAAGCTTTCTTT.

This chain uses TRBV6-6 with TRBJ2-1; 15 nucleotides match TRBD2. The CDR3 has 16 amino acids. Germline lookup yields CDR1 MNHNY and CDR2 SVGAGI (reference sequence). The V and J ends lost 6 bases and 8 bases, in that order; junction bases with no gene match: 8. The CDR3 region has the DNA TGTGCCAGCAGACTCCGGACTAGCGGGGGGGTTTATGAGCAGTTCTTC. Protein product: CASRLRTSGGVYEQFF.

As DNA, the CDR3 is TGTGCCAGCTCACCGATCAGCCCGGCGGGGGTCACAGATACGCAGTATTTT. Translating it yields CASSPISPAGVTDTQYF. The chain links TRBV18 to TRBJ2-3; 7 positions match TRBD2. The CDR3 consists of 17 residues. Germline V gene sequence: CDR1 KGHSH, CDR2 LQKENI. The ends lost 3 bases at V and 2 bases at J; junction bases unmatched: 11.

The J gene is TRBJ2-5, the V gene TRBV5-1; 12 positions match TRBD2. Germline V gene lookup returns CDR1 SGHRS and CDR2 YFSETQ. This CDR3 is 17 amino acids long. V was clipped by 2 bases and J by 3 bases; unmatched bases: 8. The CDR3 reads CASSLVLAGGPKETQYF. CDR3 nucleotide sequence: TGCGCCAGCAGCTTAGTTCTAGCGGGGGGGCCCAAAGAGACCCAGTACTTC.

The V call is TRBV6-5, the J call TRBJ2-5; D is unclear. CDR1 is MNHEY and CDR2 is SVGAGI in the germline V gene. This CDR3 is built from 11 residues. V was trimmed by 7 bases and J by 5 bases, leaving 8 bases between them. The CDR3 DNA reads as TGTGCCAGCACTTCCGGGGAGACCCAGTACTTC. Protein: CASTSGETQYF.

V gene TRBV7-9 combines with J gene TRBJ2-5, with a tentative D call TRBD1 (6 bases). In germline, CDR1 is SEHNR, CDR2 FQNEAQ (reference sequence). V was pared by 2 bases and J by 1 base, with 8 bases between. The CDR3 is 14 amino acids. CDR3 in amino acids: CASSLWTAQETQYF. DNA of the CDR3: TGTGCCAGCAGCTTATGGACAGCCCAAGAGACCCAGTACTTC. The full variable domain, its missing parts supplied by reference TRBV7-9 and TRBJ2-5, is DTGVSQNPRHKITKRGQNVTFRCDPISEHNRLYWYRQTLGQGPEFLTYFQNEAQLEKSRLLSDRFSAERPKGSFSTLEIQRTEQGDSAMYLCASSLWTAQETQYFGPGTRLLVL.